These 6 T cell receptor beta chains were sequenced from one sample in a study of shared clonotypes between healthy human individuals. Assay: immunoSEQ multiplex PCR; the TCRdb copy retains only in-frame clones and omits some. The sample includes roughly 1,000,000 clones, about 80% seen only once; the top ten take 0.4% to 0.55%. Source material: memory CD4+ T cells from PBMCs. Subset of the sample: CD45RA-negative fraction. These receptors all stem from a man younger than 35 in good health. Some clones in this sample may be carry-over from other donors' samples.

The chain recombines TRBV11-2 with TRBJ1-1, with 9 positions matching TRBD1. V trimming: 5 bases; J trimming: 11 bases; junction bases outside the gene matches: 15. This CDR3 contains 15 residues. Germline-derived CDR1 and CDR2 are SGHAT and FQNNGV. CDR3 sequence (DNA): TGTGCCAGCAGCGCCCACGTTGGGGGACAGGGTACGGCTTTCTTT. Encoded protein: CASSAHVGGQGTAFF.

CDR3 amino acids: CASSVGAGGLVETQYF. CDR3 DNA sequence: TGTGCCAGCAGCGTAGGGGCAGGGGGCCTAGTAGAGACCCAGTACTTC. The chain employs TRBV9 and TRBJ2-5, with TRBD1 matching 8 bases. The CDR3 contains 16 residues. Germline CDR1 is SGDLS and CDR2 is YYNGEE. The V gene end was trimmed by 0 bases and the J gene end by 4 bases; junction bases not matched to a gene: 8. Variable domain in full (rest from reference TRBV9 and TRBJ2-5): DSGVTQTPKHLITATGQRVTLRCSPRSGDLSVYWYQQSLDQGLQFLIQYYNGEERAKGNILERFSAQQFPDLHSELNLSSLELGDSALYFCASSVGAGGLVETQYFGPGTRLLVL.

V usage is TRBV27 and J usage is TRBJ1-1; a possible D gene is TRBD1 (6 bases). The CDR3 consists of 14 residues. Germline CDR1 reads MNHEY; CDR2 reads SMNVEV (reference sequence). The V gene lost 0 bases and the J gene lost 7 bases, with 12 bases spanning the gap. The CDR3 coding sequence is TGTGCCAGCAGTTTATCAGGGGGGGGGAGTGAAGCTTTCTTT. Encoded protein: CASSLSGGGSEAFF.

The chain combines TRBV7-2 with TRBJ2-4, with a possible D match to TRBD1 (5 bases). V gave up 1 base and J gave up 0 bases, with 16 bases separating them. This CDR3 is 18 amino acids long. CDR1 SGHTA and CDR2 FQGNSA come from the germline V gene. The DNA of the CDR3 is TGTGCCAGCAGCTTAGGAAGGGGCCACCCGTTAGCCAAAAACATTCAGTACTTC. Translated, it gives CASSLGRGHPLAKNIQYF.

The chain combines TRBV29-1 with TRBJ2-7; D might be TRBD2 (6 bases). Trimming took off 2 bases at V and 3 bases at J, with 14 bases between the two ends. The CDR3 spans 14 residues. CDR1 SQVTM and CDR2 ANQGSEA come from the germline V gene. Here the CDR3 reads CSVELGGDLYEQYF. In DNA form, the CDR3 reads TGCAGCGTTGAACTCGGGGGTGACCTCTACGAGCAGTACTTC.

V and J are TRBV18 and TRBJ2-3, with D perhaps being TRBD1 or TRBD2 (5 bases each). The CDR3 is 17 amino acids. Germline V CDR1 and CDR2: KGHSH, LQKENI. The V end was cut by 4 bases, the J end by 0 bases, with 17 bases between. The CDR3 bases are TGTGCCAGCTCACAGGGGTCAGCGGCGCTAAGCACAGATACGCAGTATTTT. Translating gives CASSQGSAALSTDTQYF. Using reference TRBV18 and TRBJ2-3 for the parts outside the CDR3, the full variable domain is NAGVMQNPRHLVRRRGQEARLRCSPMKGHSHVYWYRQLPEEGLKFMVYLQKENIIDESGMPKERFSAEFPKEGPSILRIQQVVRGDSAAYFCASSQGSAALSTDTQYFGPGTRLTVL.